The rows below give T cell receptor beta chains drawn from one sample of a study of blood T cell repertoires in COVID-19. Method: immunoSEQ multiplex PCR; TCRdb's copy keeps in-frame clones and lacks some. Of about 140,000 clones in the sample, more than 75% were seen once. Sequencing used peripheral blood. These receptor sequences come from a human donor in a cohort sampled during active COVID-19. The CDR3 runs from the conserved cysteine through the conserved F or W. Each record gives: J gene, clone size, V gene, D gene, CDR3 DNA, CDR3 protein. D genes are given only for firm matches. Size values are once, few and many counts, or a class for expanded clones, and some rows have none.

J: TRBJ2-5
size: .
V: TRBV20-1
D: TRBD2
DNA: TGCAGTGCTAGTAGTAGCGGGAGACGGGAAGAGACCCAGTACTTC
CDR3: CSASSSGRREETQYF

J: TRBJ1-2
size: .
V: TRBV13
D: .
DNA: TGTGCCAGCAGCTTAGGGGTAGGAGTCTATGGCTACACCTTC
CDR3: CASSLGVGVYGYTF

J: TRBJ1-6
size: .
V: TRBV15
D: .
DNA: TGTGCCACCAGTACGAAACGTCGGGCAGGGATGAATTCACCCCTCCACTTT
CDR3: CATSTKRRAGMNSPLHF

J: TRBJ2-7
size: .
V: TRBV28
D: .
DNA: TGTGCCAGCAGTCCACAAAATGAGGTCGGCGAGCAGTACTTC
CDR3: CASSPQNEVGEQYF

J: TRBJ1-1
size: .
V: TRBV18
D: TRBD1
DNA: TGTGCCAGCTCACAGGGGACAGTGAACACTGAAGCTTTCTTT
CDR3: CASSQGTVNTEAFF

J: TRBJ2-3
size: .
V: TRBV7-9
D: TRBD2
DNA: TGTGCCAGCAGCCCACGGGGCGGGAGGGGCGATACGCAGTATTTT
CDR3: CASSPRGGRGDTQYF

J: TRBJ2-3
size: once
V: TRBV7-3
D: TRBD1
DNA: TGTGCCAGCAGCCACGGACAGGGGGCGAGAAATACGCAGTATTTT
CDR3: CASSHGQGARNTQYF

J: TRBJ1-1
size: once
V: TRBV6-1
D: .
DNA: TGTGCCAGCAGTGAAGTGAGTTTCAAAGCTTTCTTT
CDR3: CASSEVSFKAFF

J: TRBJ1-3
size: .
V: TRBV30
D: .
DNA: TGTGCCTGGAGCCGACAGAGCTCTGGAAACACCATATATTTT
CDR3: CAWSRQSSGNTIYF

J: TRBJ1-1
size: .
V: TRBV5-5
D: TRBD1
DNA: TGTGCCAGCAGCTTGGGTTGGGGGACAGGGGGCGCGGACACTGAAGCTTTCTTT
CDR3: CASSLGWGTGGADTEAFF

J: TRBJ2-7
size: .
V: TRBV2
D: TRBD1
DNA: TGTGCCAGCAGGAGGGGACAGGGGACCTCCTACGAGCAGTACTTC
CDR3: CASRRGQGTSYEQYF

J: TRBJ2-3
size: once
V: TRBV5-1
D: .
DNA: TGCGCCAGCCGACTTCAGGGTTCTAGCACAGATACGCAGTATTTT
CDR3: CASRLQGSSTDTQYF

J: TRBJ1-4
size: .
V: TRBV2
D: TRBD1
DNA: TGTGCCACCTCTACAGGGGGCGCTTGGGAAAAACTGTTTTTT
CDR3: CATSTGGAWEKLFF

J: TRBJ2-7
size: .
V: TRBV2
D: .
DNA: TGTGCCAGCAAGACAGTTGCCGAGCAGTACTTC
CDR3: CASKTVAEQYF

J: TRBJ2-5
size: .
V: TRBV18
D: .
DNA: TGTGCCAGCTCACCACCGGAGGCAGAGACCCAGTACTTC
CDR3: CASSPPEAETQYF

J: TRBJ1-4
size: once
V: TRBV3-1/TRBV3-2
D: TRBD1
DNA: TGTGCCAGCAGCCAAGAGTGGGACAGGGGTAAAGAAAAACTGTTTTTT
CDR3: CASSQEWDRGKEKLFF

J: TRBJ1-6
size: once
V: TRBV4-1
D: .
DNA: TGCGCCAGCAGCCAAGATCCGGGGAGCTCCTATAATTCACCCCTCCACTTT
CDR3: CASSQDPGSSYNSPLHF

J: TRBJ2-7
size: .
V: TRBV29-1
D: TRBD2
DNA: TGCAGCTGTACATTTAGCGGGAGACTAAACTTGCGCTACGAGCAGTACTTC
CDR3: CSCTFSGRLNLRYEQYF

J: TRBJ1-1
size: .
V: TRBV7-3
D: .
DNA: TGTGCCAGCAGCTTAAGTCCGGAGTCGGCTGAAGCTTTCTTT
CDR3: CASSLSPESAEAFF

J: TRBJ2-3
size: .
V: TRBV5-1
D: TRBD2
DNA: TGCGCCAGCAGCTGGGTAGGCGGGGGGAGCACAGATACGCAGTATTTT
CDR3: CASSWVGGGSTDTQYF

J: TRBJ1-5
size: .
V: TRBV19
D: .
DNA: TGTGCCAGTAGACCTCTGACGGGGGGGCAGCCCCAGCATTTT
CDR3: CASRPLTGGQPQHF

J: TRBJ2-3
size: .
V: TRBV2
D: .
DNA: TGTGCCAGCCGTCGCACAGATACGCAGTATTTT
CDR3: CASRRTDTQYF